The 23 T cell receptor beta chains listed next were all sequenced from one sample in a study of T cell responses to AZD1222 COVID-19 vaccine. Assay used: immunoSEQ multiplex PCR; TCRdb lists only in-frame clones, some missing. The table has 100,000 to 120,000 clones, roughly 93% seen once; the top ten hold around 2.8%. The sample in question was peripheral blood, obtained 28 days after the second AZD1222 dose. Receptors originate from an adult who received the AZD1222 COVID-19 vaccine.

This clone was recorded once. The chain links TRBV2 to TRBJ2-7, with D perhaps TRBD2 (6 bases). Trimming took 5 bases from V and 3 from J, leaving 17 bases between them. The CDR3 runs to 15 residues. Germline V lookup: CDR1 SNHLY, CDR2 FYNNEI. CDR3 loop: CASSQKTGLSYEQYF. CDR3 DNA sequence: TGTGCCAGCAGTCAGAAAACGGGACTCAGCTACGAGCAGTACTTC.

This chain connects TRBV6-5 to TRBJ1-2; 10 bases map to TRBD1. V lost 6 bases and J lost 6; bases outside the gene matches: 7. Germline loops: CDR1 MNHEY, CDR2 SVGAGI. The length of the CDR3 is 14 residues. This chain's CDR3 is CASSNRDRGNGYTF. In nucleotides, the CDR3 is TGTGCCAGCAGCAACCGGGACAGGGGAAATGGCTACACCTTC.

The V gene is TRBV5-4, the J gene TRBJ1-2; TRBD1 might be the D (6 bases). CDR3 length equals 14 residues. Germline assignment: CDR1 SGHNT and CDR2 YYREEE (reference sequence). Trimming shortened V by 2 bases and J by 9 bases, and 17 bases separated the two germline ends. CDR3 region: CASSFAGEGNSYTF. DNA for the CDR3: TGTGCCAGCAGCTTCGCAGGGGAGGGGAATAGCTACACCTTC.

V gene TRBV6-4 combines with J gene TRBJ1-1; D remains unclear. This CDR3 has 14 amino acids. Trimming cost V 6 bases and J 0 bases, with 11 bases left between them. In germline, CDR1 is MRHNA, CDR2 SNTAGT. CDR3: CASSPRGLNTEAFF. CDR3 nucleotide sequence: TGTGCCAGCAGCCCTCGCGGGTTGAACACTGAAGCTTTCTTT.

The table lists this clone with a count of one. The chain joins TRBV4-2 to TRBJ1-2; 10 bases map to TRBD1. The junction had 5 bases not matched to a gene; V was cut back by 0 bases and J by 4 bases. The CDR3 is made up of 16 amino acids. Per the germline V gene, CDR1 is LGHNA and CDR2 is YNFKEQ. CDR3 nucleotides: TGTGCCAGCAGCCAAGAATGGGACAGGGGCAGCTATGGCTACACCTTC. Amino acid sequence: CASSQEWDRGSYGYTF.

The CDR3 loop is CASSLAFRGNTEAFF. Here the CDR3 DNA reads TGTGCCAGCAGCTTAGCGTTTAGGGGGAACACTGAAGCTTTCTTT. The V gene is TRBV7-2, the J gene TRBJ1-1, with D perhaps TRBD1 (5 bases). The germline CDR1 and CDR2 sequences are SGHTA and FQGNSA. The length of the CDR3 is 15 residues. V was cut by 0 bases and J by 1 base, with 9 bases left in between.

This chain links TRBV5-1 with TRBJ2-2, with D tentatively TRBD1 (6 bases). V dropped 5 bases and J dropped 4 bases, with 9 bases sitting between them. This CDR3 has 13 amino acids. Germline CDR1 and CDR2: SGHRS and YFSETQ. CDR3 sequence reads: CASSWGPTGELFF. Written as DNA, the CDR3 is TGCGCCAGCAGTTGGGGGCCCACCGGGGAGCTGTTTTTT.

This rearrangement joins TRBV6-5 to TRBJ1-2; no firm D call. Germline CDR1 MNHEY, CDR2 SVGAGI. V was shortened by 2 bases and J by 4 bases, with 8 bases between the two germline ends. The CDR3 is made up of 13 amino acids. The CDR3 sequence is CASSYDGLYGYTF. The CDR3, as DNA: TGTGCCAGCAGTTACGATGGTCTCTATGGCTACACCTTC.

The chain links TRBV5-1 to TRBJ2-6; TRBD1 is a possible D gene (6 bases). Trimming stripped 7 bases from V and 4 bases from J, with 21 bases between. The CDR3 has 17 residues. Germline-derived CDR1 and CDR2 are SGHRS and YFSETQ. The CDR3 spells CASYIGDTGIGANVLTF. CDR3 DNA sequence: TGCGCCAGCTATATCGGGGACACAGGGATCGGGGCCAACGTCCTGACTTTC.

The chain has TRBV7-8 and TRBJ1-4; TRBD1 matches 7 bases. V was pared by 1 base and J by 7 bases, with 3 bases of the junction left unmatched. This CDR3 comprises 14 residues. CDR1 and CDR2 (germline): SGHVS, FQNEAQ. CDR3 in DNA: TGTGCCAGCAGCTTAGGACAGGGTGGTGAAAAACTGTTTTTT. Translated, it gives CASSLGQGGEKLFF. The full variable domain, its missing parts supplied by reference TRBV7-8 and TRBJ1-4, is GAGVSQSPRYKVAKRGQDVALRCDPISGHVSLFWYQQALGQGPEFLTYFQNEAQLDKSGLPSDRFFAERPEGSVSTLKIQRTQQEDSAVYLCASSLGQGGEKLFFGSGTQLSVL.

The gene calls are TRBV4-1 and TRBJ1-1, with TRBD1 matching 8 bases. Germline-derived CDR1 and CDR2 are MGHRA and YSYEKL. This CDR3 spans 12 amino acids. The V gene end was trimmed by 6 bases and the J gene end by 5 bases; junction bases not matched to a gene: 2. CDR3 loop: CASRRTGTEAFF. CDR3 DNA sequence: TGCGCCAGCAGGAGGACAGGGACTGAAGCTTTCTTT.

The chain combines TRBV6-4 with TRBJ1-2; D remains ambiguous. V dropped 3 bases and J dropped 1 base, with 15 bases sitting between them. The V gene's germline CDR1 is MRHNA and CDR2 SNTAGT. The CDR3 contains 16 residues. CDR3 in amino acids: CASSDRWAAFNYGYTF. The CDR3 DNA follows: TGTGCCAGCAGTGATAGATGGGCAGCTTTTAACTATGGCTACACCTTC.

The chain carries TRBV4-1 and TRBJ1-2, with TRBD1 matching 8 bases. Germline lookup yields CDR1 MGHRA and CDR2 YSYEKL. The ends lost 0 bases at V and 2 bases at J; junction bases unmatched: 2. The CDR3 is made up of 15 amino acids. CDR3 loop: CASSQDRTGNYGYTF. For the CDR3, the DNA is TGCGCCAGCAGCCAAGATCGGACAGGGAACTATGGCTACACCTTC.

The chain carries TRBV4-2 and TRBJ2-1; either TRBD1 or TRBD2 may supply D (5 bases each). V lost 4 bases to trimming and J lost 4 bases, with 14 bases between them. The CDR3 consists of 15 residues. Germline V gene data show CDR1 as LGHNA and CDR2 as YNFKEQ. This CDR3 is CASSRGERLYNEQFF. CDR3 in DNA: TGTGCCAGCAGCCGAGGGGAGCGACTATACAATGAGCAGTTCTTC.

This chain links TRBV6-5 with TRBJ1-1; a weak D match, TRBD1 (5 bases). This CDR3 comprises 12 residues. The V and J ends lost 2 bases and 7 bases respectively, with 8 bases between them. Germline-derived CDR1 and CDR2 are MNHEY and SVGAGI. In DNA, the CDR3 is TGTGCCAGCAGTTACGTGGGGGGTGAAGCTTTCTTT. This translates into CASSYVGGEAFF.

The chain recombines TRBV18 with TRBJ2-1, with D possibly being TRBD2 (6 bases). The CDR3 has 14 amino acids. Trimming removed 0 bases from V and 10 bases from J, with 13 bases in between. Germline values: CDR1 KGHSH, CDR2 LQKENI. CDR3 in DNA: TGTGCCAGCTCACCACCGAGTGTCGGACTAGAGCAGTTCTTC. It encodes CASSPPSVGLEQFF.

V gene TRBV6-5 combines with J gene TRBJ2-5, with D unresolved. CDR1 and CDR2 from the germline V gene are MNHEY and SVGAGI. CDR3 length: 12 residues. Trimming shortened V by 2 bases and J by 3 bases, and 4 bases separated the two germline ends. The chain's CDR3 is CASSYSKETQYF. The CDR3 DNA reads TGTGCCAGCAGTTACAGTAAAGAGACCCAGTACTTC.

The chain couples TRBV12-5 to TRBJ2-7, with 8 bases lining up with TRBD1. V shed 5 bases and J 0 bases; nucleotides not matched to a gene: 6. This CDR3 has 15 residues. The germline gives CDR1 LGHNT, CDR2 FRNRAP. Here the CDR3 DNA reads TGTGCTAGTGGTACCGGGACAGGACTCTCCTACGAGCAGTACTTC. Translating gives CASGTGTGLSYEQYF.

The chain is built from TRBV11-2 and TRBJ1-4; D is perhaps TRBD1 (6 bases). Looked up from germline, CDR1 is SGHAT and CDR2 is FQNNGV. Trimming stripped 1 base from V and 6 bases from J, with 15 bases between. CDR3 length: 16 residues. CDR3 region: CASSLGTGTYHEKLFF. The CDR3 nucleotides read TGTGCCAGCAGCTTAGGGACCGGGACATACCATGAAAAACTGTTTTTT.

The rearrangement joins TRBV14 to TRBJ1-2; 7 nucleotides agree with TRBD1. This CDR3 has 15 amino acids. Germline V lookup: CDR1 SGHDN, CDR2 FVKESK. V lost 0 bases, J lost 7 bases, and 8 bases stayed unmatched. The CDR3, as DNA: TGTGCCAGCAGCCAAGATATGGGACAGTTCTCTGGCTACACCTTC. Translating gives CASSQDMGQFSGYTF.

DNA of the CDR3: TGTGCCAGCAGGCAGACAGGGGGCAGTGACTATGGCTACACCTTC. Encoded protein: CASRQTGGSDYGYTF. The J gene is TRBJ1-2, the V gene TRBV7-9; TRBD1 matches at 10 bases. The CDR3 consists of 15 residues. CDR1 and CDR2 from the germline V gene are SEHNR and FQNEAQ (reference sequence). Trimming took 6 bases from V and 3 from J; bases not matched to a gene: 7.

This rearrangement joins TRBV18 to TRBJ2-2; D assignment may be TRBD1 or TRBD2 (5 bases each). Germline lookup yields CDR1 KGHSH and CDR2 LQKENI. The CDR3 is 14 amino acids. V was pared by 3 bases and J by 5 bases, with 10 bases between. The CDR3 protein is CASSPRDLTGELFF. As DNA, the CDR3 is TGTGCCAGCTCACCCAGGGACCTAACCGGGGAGCTGTTTTTT.

This clone is a singleton in its sample. V usage is TRBV13 and J usage is TRBJ2-7; D gene uncertain. Germline assignment: CDR1 PRHDT and CDR2 FYEKMQ (reference sequence). V was shortened by 3 bases and J by 2 bases, with 8 bases between the two germline ends. This CDR3 region has 13 residues. The CDR3 sequence: CASSFGRTYEQYF. In DNA, the CDR3 is TGTGCCAGCAGCTTCGGACGGACCTACGAGCAGTACTTC.